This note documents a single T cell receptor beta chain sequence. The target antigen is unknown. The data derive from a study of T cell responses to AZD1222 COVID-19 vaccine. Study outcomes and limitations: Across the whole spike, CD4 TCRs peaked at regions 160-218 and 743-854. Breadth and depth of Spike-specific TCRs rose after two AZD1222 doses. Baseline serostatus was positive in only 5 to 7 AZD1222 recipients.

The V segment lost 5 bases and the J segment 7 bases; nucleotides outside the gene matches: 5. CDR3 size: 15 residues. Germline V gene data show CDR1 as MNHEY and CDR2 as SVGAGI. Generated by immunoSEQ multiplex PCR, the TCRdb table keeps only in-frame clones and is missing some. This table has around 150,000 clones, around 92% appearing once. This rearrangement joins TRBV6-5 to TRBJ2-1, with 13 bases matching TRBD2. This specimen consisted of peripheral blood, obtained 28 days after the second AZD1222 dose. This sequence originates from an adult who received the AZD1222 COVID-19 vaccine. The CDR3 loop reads CASSRGTSGNNEQFF. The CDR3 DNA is TGTGCCAGCAGTAGGGGGACTAGCGGGAATAATGAGCAGTTCTTC.